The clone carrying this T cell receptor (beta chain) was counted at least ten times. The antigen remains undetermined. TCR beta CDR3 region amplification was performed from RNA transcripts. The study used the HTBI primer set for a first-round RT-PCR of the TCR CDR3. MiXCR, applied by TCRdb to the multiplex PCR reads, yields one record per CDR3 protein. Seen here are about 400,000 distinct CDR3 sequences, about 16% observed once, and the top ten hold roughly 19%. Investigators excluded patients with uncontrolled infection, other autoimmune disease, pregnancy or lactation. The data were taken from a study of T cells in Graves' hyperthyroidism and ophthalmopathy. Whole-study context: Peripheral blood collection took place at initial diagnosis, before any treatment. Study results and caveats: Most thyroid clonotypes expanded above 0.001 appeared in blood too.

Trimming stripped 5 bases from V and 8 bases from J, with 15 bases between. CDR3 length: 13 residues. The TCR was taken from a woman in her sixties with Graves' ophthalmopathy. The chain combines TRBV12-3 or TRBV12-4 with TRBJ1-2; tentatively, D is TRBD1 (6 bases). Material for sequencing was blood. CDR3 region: CASSTQQGWGYTF. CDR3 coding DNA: TGTGCCAGCAGTACCCAACAGGGATGGGGCTACACCTTC.